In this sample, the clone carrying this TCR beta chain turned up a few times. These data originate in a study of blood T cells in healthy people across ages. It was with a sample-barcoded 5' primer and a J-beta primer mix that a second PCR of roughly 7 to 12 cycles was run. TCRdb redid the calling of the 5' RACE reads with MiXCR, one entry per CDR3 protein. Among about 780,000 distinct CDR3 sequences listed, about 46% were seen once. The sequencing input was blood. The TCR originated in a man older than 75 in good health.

In DNA form, the CDR3 reads TGTGCCAGCAGCTTAAAGGGACTAGTACGGGATGAGCAGTTCTTC. Translating gives CASSLKGLVRDEQFF. This sequence joins TRBV13 and TRBJ2-1; 8 nucleotides agree with TRBD2. CDR3 length: 15 residues. V lost 2 bases to trimming and J lost 8 bases; unmatched junction nucleotides: 8. In germline, CDR1 is PRHDT, CDR2 FYEKMQ (reference sequence).